This TCR beta chain was sequenced in a study of beta chain features in type 1 diabetes. Overall study findings and caveats: Lower insertion and higher deletion counts appeared at VDJ junctions in type 1 diabetes patients. Shorter TCRB CDR3s, moderately but significantly so, marked every one of the four CD4+ subsets in Type 1 diabetes patients.

This CDR3 comprises 14 residues. Germline V lookup: CDR1 SGHDT, CDR2 YYEEEE. J was trimmed by 6 bases and V by 4 bases; bases with no gene match: 9. This clone was seen more than once but under ten times. What it recognizes is unknown. Sequencing targeted expressed TCRB transcripts, as all isolated RNA had been reverse transcribed. Repertoires were generated with immunoSEQ multiplex PCR, while TCRdb's copy carries only in-frame clones and drops some. This sample carries about 160,000 clones, roughly 9% of them seen once, and the ten largest clones take 0.7%. Sorting with CD45RO/CCR7/CD25/CD127/CD95/CD27 yielded naive, central memory, regulatory and stem-like memory CD4+ cells.

Sequencing used central memory CD4+ T cells from blood. V and J are TRBV5-6 and TRBJ2-7; 8 bases align to TRBD1. The sequence was collected from a woman aged 25 to 39 with type 1 diabetes. The DNA for the CDR3 is TGTGCCAGCAGCCACGACAGGGGAGAGGGCGAGCAGTACTTC. It translates to CASSHDRGEGEQYF.